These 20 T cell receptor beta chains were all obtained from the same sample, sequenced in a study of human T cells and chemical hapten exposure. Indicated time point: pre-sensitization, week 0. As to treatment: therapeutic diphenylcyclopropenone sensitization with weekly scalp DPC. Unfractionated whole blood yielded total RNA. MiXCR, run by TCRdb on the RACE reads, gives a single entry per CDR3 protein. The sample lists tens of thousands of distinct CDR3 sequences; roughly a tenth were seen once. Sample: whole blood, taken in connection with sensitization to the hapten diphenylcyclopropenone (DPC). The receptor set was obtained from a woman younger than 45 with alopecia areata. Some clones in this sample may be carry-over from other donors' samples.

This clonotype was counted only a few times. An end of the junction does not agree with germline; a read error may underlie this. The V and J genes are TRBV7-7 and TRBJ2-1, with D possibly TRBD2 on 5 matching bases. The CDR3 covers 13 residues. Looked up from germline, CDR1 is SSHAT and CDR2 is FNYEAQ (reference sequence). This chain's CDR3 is CASSPDGGNEQFF. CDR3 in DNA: TGTGCTAGCAGTCCTGACGGAGGCAATGAGCAGTTCTTC.

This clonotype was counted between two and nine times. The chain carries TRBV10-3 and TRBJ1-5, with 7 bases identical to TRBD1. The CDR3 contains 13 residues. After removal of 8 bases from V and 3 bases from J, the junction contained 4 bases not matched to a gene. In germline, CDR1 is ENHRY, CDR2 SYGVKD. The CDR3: CAIRDSHNQPQHF. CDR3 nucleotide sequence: TGTGCCATCCGGGACAGCCACAATCAGCCCCAGCATTTT.

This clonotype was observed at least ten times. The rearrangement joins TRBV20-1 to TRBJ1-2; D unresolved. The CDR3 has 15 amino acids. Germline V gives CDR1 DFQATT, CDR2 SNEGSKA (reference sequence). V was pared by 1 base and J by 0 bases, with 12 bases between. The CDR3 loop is CSARALDGSNYGYTF. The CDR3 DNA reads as TGCAGTGCTAGAGCCCTGGACGGGTCTAACTATGGCTACACCTTC.

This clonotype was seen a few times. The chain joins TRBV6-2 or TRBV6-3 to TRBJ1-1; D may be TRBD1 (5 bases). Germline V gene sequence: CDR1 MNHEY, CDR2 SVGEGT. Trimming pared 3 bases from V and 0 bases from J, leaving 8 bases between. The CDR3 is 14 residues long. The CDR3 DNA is TGTGCCAGCAGTTATGGGGGGATGAACACTGAAGCTTTCTTT. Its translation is CASSYGGMNTEAFF.

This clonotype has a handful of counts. CDR3 sequence reads: CSAPEGTSGGGRTQYF. The CDR3 DNA is TGCAGTGCTCCCGAAGGCACTAGCGGGGGGGGCCGTACGCAGTATTTT. The V and J genes are TRBV20-1 and TRBJ2-3; TRBD2 matches 13 bases. Germline V gene lookup returns CDR1 DFQATT and CDR2 SNEGSKA (reference sequence). Unmatched junction bases numbered 13, after V lost 5 bases and J lost 8 bases. The CDR3 loop spans 16 amino acids.

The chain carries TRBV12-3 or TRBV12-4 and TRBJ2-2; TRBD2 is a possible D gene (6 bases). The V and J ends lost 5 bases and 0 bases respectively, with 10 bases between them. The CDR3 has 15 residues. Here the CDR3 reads CASSPWEANTGELFF. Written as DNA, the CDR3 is TGTGCCAGCAGTCCCTGGGAGGCGAACACCGGGGAGCTGTTTTTT.

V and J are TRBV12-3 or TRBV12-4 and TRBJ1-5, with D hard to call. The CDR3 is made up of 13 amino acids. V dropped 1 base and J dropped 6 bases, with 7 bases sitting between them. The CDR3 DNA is TGTGCCAGCAGTTTAGGACCAAGTCAGCCCCAGCATTTT. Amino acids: CASSLGPSQPQHF.

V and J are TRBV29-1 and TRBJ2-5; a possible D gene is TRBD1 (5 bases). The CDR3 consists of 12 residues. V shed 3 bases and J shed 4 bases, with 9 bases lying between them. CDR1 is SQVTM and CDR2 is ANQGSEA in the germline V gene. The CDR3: CSVEKGIETQYF. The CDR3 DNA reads TGCAGCGTTGAGAAGGGGATAGAGACCCAGTACTTC.

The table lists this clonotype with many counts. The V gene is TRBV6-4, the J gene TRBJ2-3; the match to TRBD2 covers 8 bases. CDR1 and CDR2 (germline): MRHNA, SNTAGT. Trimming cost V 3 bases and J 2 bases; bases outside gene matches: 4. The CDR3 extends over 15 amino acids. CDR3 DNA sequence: TGTGCCAGCAGTGAACGGGGGGGCCACACAGATACGCAGTATTTT. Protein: CASSERGGHTDTQYF.

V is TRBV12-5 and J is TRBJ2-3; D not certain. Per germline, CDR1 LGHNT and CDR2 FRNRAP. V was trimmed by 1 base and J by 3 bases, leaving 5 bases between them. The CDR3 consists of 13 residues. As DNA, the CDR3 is TGTGCTAGTGGTTTGGACAGTACAGATACGCAGTATTTT. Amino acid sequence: CASGLDSTDTQYF.

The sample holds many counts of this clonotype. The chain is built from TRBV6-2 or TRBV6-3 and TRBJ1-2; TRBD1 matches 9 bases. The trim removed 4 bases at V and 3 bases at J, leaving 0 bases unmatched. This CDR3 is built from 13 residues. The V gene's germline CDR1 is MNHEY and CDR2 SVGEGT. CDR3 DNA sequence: TGTGCCAGCAGTTGGACAGGGGACTATGGCTACACCTTC. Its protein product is CASSWTGDYGYTF.

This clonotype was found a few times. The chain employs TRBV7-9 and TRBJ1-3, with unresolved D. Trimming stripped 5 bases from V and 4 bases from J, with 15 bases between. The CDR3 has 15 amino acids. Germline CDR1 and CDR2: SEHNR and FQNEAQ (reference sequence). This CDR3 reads CASSHGDLGGNTIYF. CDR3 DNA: TGTGCCAGCAGCCACGGTGATTTGGGAGGAAACACCATATATTTT.

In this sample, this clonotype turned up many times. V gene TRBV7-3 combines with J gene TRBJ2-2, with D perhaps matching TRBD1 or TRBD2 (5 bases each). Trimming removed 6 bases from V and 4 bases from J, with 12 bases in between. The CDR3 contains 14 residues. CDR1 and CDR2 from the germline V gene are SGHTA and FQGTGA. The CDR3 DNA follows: TGTGCCAGCAGGGGGGATCCTATCACCGGGGAGCTGTTTTTT. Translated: CASRGDPITGELFF.

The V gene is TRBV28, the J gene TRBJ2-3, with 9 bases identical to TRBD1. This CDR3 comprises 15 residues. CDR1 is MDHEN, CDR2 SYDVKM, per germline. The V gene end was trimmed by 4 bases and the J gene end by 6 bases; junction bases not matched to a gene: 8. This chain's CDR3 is CASSSPGQGGDTQYF. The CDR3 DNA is TGTGCCAGCAGTTCCCCGGGACAGGGCGGGGATACGCAGTATTTT. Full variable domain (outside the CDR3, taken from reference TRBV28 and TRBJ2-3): DVKVTQSSRYLVKRTGEKVFLECVQDMDHENMFWYRQDPGLGLRLIYFSYDVKMKEKGDIPEGYSVSREKKERFSLILESASTNQTSMYLCASSSPGQGGDTQYFGPGTRLTVL.

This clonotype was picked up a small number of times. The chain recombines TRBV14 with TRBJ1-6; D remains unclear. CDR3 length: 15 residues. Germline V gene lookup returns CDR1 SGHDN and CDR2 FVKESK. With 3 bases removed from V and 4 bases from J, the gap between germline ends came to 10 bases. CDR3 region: CASSQGGEYNSPLHF. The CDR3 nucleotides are TGTGCCAGCAGCCAGGGCGGGGAGTATAATTCACCCCTCCACTTT.

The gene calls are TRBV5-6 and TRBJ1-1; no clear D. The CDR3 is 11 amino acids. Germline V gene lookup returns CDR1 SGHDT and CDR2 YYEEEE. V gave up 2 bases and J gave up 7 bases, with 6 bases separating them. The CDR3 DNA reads TGTGCCAGCAGCTTCGAGAGTGAAGCTTTCTTT. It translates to CASSFESEAFF.

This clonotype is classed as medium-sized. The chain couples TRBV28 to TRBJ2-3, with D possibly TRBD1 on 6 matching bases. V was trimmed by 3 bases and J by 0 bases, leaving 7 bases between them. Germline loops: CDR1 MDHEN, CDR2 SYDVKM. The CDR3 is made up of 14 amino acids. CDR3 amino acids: CASSFGGSTDTQYF. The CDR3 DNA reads TGTGCCAGCAGTTTTGGGGGCAGCACAGATACGCAGTATTTT.

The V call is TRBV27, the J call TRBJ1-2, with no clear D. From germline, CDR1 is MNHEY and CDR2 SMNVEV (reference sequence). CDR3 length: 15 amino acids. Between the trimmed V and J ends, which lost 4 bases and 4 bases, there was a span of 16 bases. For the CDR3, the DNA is TGTGCCAGCAGTTCCTCGGCGGGGTTCGGCTATGGCTACACCTTC. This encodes CASSSSAGFGYGYTF.

For the CDR3, the DNA is TGTGCCAGCGGGGACAAGGGAGGGACTGAAGCTTTCTTT. It codes for CASGDKGGTEAFF. The rearrangement joins TRBV5-4 to TRBJ1-1; a weak D match, TRBD1 (6 bases). CDR1 is SGHNT, CDR2 YYREEE, per germline (reference sequence). The CDR3 has 13 residues. V lost 7 bases and J 5 bases, leaving 15 bases between the germline ends.

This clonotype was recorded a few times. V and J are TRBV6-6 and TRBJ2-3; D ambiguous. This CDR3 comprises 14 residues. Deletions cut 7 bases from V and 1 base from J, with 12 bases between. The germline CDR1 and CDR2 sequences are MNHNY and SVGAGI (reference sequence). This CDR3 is CASTDPGRTDTQYF. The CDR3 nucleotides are TGTGCCAGCACCGACCCCGGGCGCACAGATACGCAGTATTTT.